The 4 T cell receptor beta chains below were found in one sample sequenced in a study of shared clonotypes between healthy human individuals. Selected positively for CCR7 and CD45RO-negative, naive CD8 cells excluded terminally differentiated effector memory CD45RA+ cells. Produced via immunoSEQ multiplex PCR; TCRdb's table is partial and in-frame only. This table has just over 2,000,000 clones, roughly 95% appearing once. Sequenced: naive CD8+ T cells sorted from blood. These receptors were collected from a man aged 18 to 29 in good health.

This clone was observed once. Without the conserved terminal phenylalanine or tryptophan, this CDR3 likely stems from a read error. The limits of the CDR3 on the DNA are not certain, so only TCRdb's listed CDR3 is given. J is TRBJ2-7 and V is TRBV7-9; TRBD2 is taken as the D call from the table, unchecked against the DNA. Germline V CDR1 and CDR2: SEHNR, FQNEAQ (reference sequence). Inclusive of both ends, the CDR3 amounts to 11 amino acids. The CDR3 sequence: CASSSGLAFFI.

The rearrangement joins TRBV2 to TRBJ2-7; 7 positions match TRBD1. The V and J ends lost 7 bases and 2 bases, in that order; junction bases with no gene match: 5. This CDR3 contains 13 residues. Germline loops: CDR1 SNHLY, CDR2 FYNNEI. The CDR3 reads CASKPGTAYEQYF. The CDR3 DNA sequence: TGTGCCAGCAAACCCGGGACAGCCTACGAGCAGTACTTC. Complete variable domain (other parts from reference TRBV2 and TRBJ2-7): EPEVTQTPSHQVTQMGQEVILRCVPISNHLYFYWYRQILGQKVEFLVSFYNNEISEKSEIFDDQFSVERPDGSNFTLKIRSTKLEDSAMYFCASKPGTAYEQYFGPGTRLTVT.

This clone has a single count. The chain has TRBV4-3 and TRBJ2-2; the D gene could be TRBD1 or TRBD2 (5 bases each). CDR3 length: 16 amino acids. The germline V gene has CDR1 LGHNA and CDR2 YSLEER. Trimming shortened V by 1 base and J by 6 bases, and 15 bases separated the two germline ends. DNA of the CDR3: TGCGCCAGCAGCCAAGGTCCGGGGCAAGTCGCCGGGGAGCTGTTTTTT. This gives the protein CASSQGPGQVAGELFF.

As regards this clone: Additional DNA sequences in this sample encode the identical CDR3. J is TRBJ1-1 and V is TRBV30, with D possibly matching TRBD1 (5 bases). V shed 0 bases and J shed 5 bases, with 10 bases lying between them. The length of the CDR3 is 13 residues. Germline CDR1 is GTSNPN and CDR2 is SVGIG (reference sequence). DNA for the CDR3: TGTGCCTGGAGTGTGGCGGGGGGAACTGAAGCTTTCTTT. As protein: CAWSVAGGTEAFF.